The rows below give T cell receptor beta chains drawn from one sample of a study of control samples from healthy donors and cancer patients. The data were produced by immunoSEQ multiplex PCR, yet TCRdb's version contains in-frame clones alone and is incomplete. The profile shows 150,000 to 200,000 clones, around 92% of them singletons. The sequenced material came from blood. The receptor source for this set is a woman aged 40 to 55 in good health. Each CDR3 is given with its conserved first and last residue. Each record gives: J gene, clone size, V gene, D gene, CDR3 DNA, CDR3 protein. The D gene is left open where the match is weak. Size is stated for part of the rows, as once, few or many counts, or as a class when the clone is expanded.

>TRBJ1-4|once|TRBV12-3/TRBV12-4|TRBD1
TGTGCCAGCAGGCGGGACAGAAATGAAAAACTGTTTTTT
CASRRDRNEKLFF
>TRBJ2-5|NA|TRBV5-6|NA
TGTGCCAGCAGCTTGGTAGGTGGGGAGACCCAGTACTTC
CASSLVGGETQYF
>TRBJ2-3|once|TRBV4-2|NA
TGTGCCAGCAGCCAAGGGCTACTGTCGGGGACCACAGATACGCAGTATTTT
CASSQGLLSGTTDTQYF
>TRBJ2-3|NA|TRBV3-1/TRBV3-2|NA
TGTGCCAGCAGCCGGGGGTCGGGAAGCACAGATACGCAGTATTTT
CASSRGSGSTDTQYF
>TRBJ2-1|NA|TRBV24-1|TRBD1
TGTGCCACCAGTGATGCCGGGACAGGGGGTGAGCAGTTCTTC
CATSDAGTGGEQFF
>TRBJ2-1|NA|TRBV10-3|NA
TGTGCCATCAGTGGACAGTACAATGAGCAGTTCTTC
CAISGQYNEQFF
>TRBJ1-2|NA|TRBV4-2|TRBD1
TGTGCCAGCAGCCCTGGACAGGAATACTATGGCTACACCTTC
CASSPGQEYYGYTF
>TRBJ1-3|NA|TRBV5-6|TRBD1
TGTGCCAGCAGCTTGGTTTCCGCAGGGGGTTCTGGAAACACCATATATTTT
CASSLVSAGGSGNTIYF
>TRBJ1-5|NA|TRBV18|NA
TGTGCCAGCTCCCCCCTAGGGGATCAGCCCCAGCATTTT
CASSPLGDQPQHF
>TRBJ2-3|NA|TRBV6-1|TRBD2
TGTGCCAGCAGCGAAGGACTAGCGGGGGGTACGCAGTATTTT
CASSEGLAGGTQYF
>TRBJ1-1|NA|TRBV5-1|NA
TGCGCCAGCAGCTTAGGTAAGGTGAACACTGAAGCTTTCTTT
CASSLGKVNTEAFF
>TRBJ2-7|NA|TRBV5-1|TRBD2
TGCGCCAGCAGCTCAGCGGGGGGGTCCTACGAGCAGTACTTC
CASSSAGGSYEQYF
>TRBJ1-3|few|TRBV2|TRBD1
TGTGCCAGCAGTACAGGGGATCACTCTGGAAACACCATATATTTT
CASSTGDHSGNTIYF
>TRBJ2-7|NA|TRBV11-2|NA
TGTGCCAGCACCCCAGGGTCCTACGAGCAGTACTTC
CASTPGSYEQYF
>TRBJ1-1|NA|TRBV9|NA
TGTGCCAGCAGCCCCCAGGAGTGGGTTAACACTGAAGCTTTCTTT
CASSPQEWVNTEAFF
>TRBJ1-2|NA|TRBV5-4|NA
TGTGCCAGCAGCTCACCCGGCACTCCTAACTATGGCTACACCTTC
CASSSPGTPNYGYTF
>TRBJ2-7|NA|TRBV12-3/TRBV12-4|TRBD2
TGTGCCAGCAGCCTAAGACTAGCTTACGAGCAGTACTTC
CASSLRLAYEQYF
>TRBJ2-3|NA|TRBV7-3|TRBD1
TGTGCCAGCAGTCGCTCCGGGACAGGGGGCCGAGATACGCAGTATTTT
CASSRSGTGGRDTQYF
>TRBJ1-2|NA|TRBV9|TRBD1
TGTGCCAGCAGCGTAGGACAGGGAAAGGACTACACCTTC
CASSVGQGKDYTF
>TRBJ2-1|NA|TRBV7-9|NA
TGTGCCAGCAGCTTCGGCATCAGCTCCTACAATGAGCAGTTCTTC
CASSFGISSYNEQFF
>TRBJ2-5|NA|TRBV7-2|NA
TGTGCCAGCAGCTTAGACCCGTCACAAGAGACCCAGTACTTC
CASSLDPSQETQYF
>TRBJ1-1|NA|TRBV4-1|NA
TGCGCCAGCAGCCCCGCCAGTGAGCACACTGAAGCTTTCTTT
CASSPASEHTEAFF
>TRBJ2-2|NA|TRBV5-4|NA
TGTGCCAGCAGCGCAACAGGGCAGGGAGGCACCGGGGAGCTGTTTTTT
CASSATGQGGTGELFF
>TRBJ1-2|NA|TRBV20-1|NA
TGCAGTGCTAGTCTCCGTGTTTGGGTAGCCGACTATGGCTACACCTTC
CSASLRVWVADYGYTF
>TRBJ1-2|NA|TRBV4-1|NA
TGCGCCAGCAGCGCACTAACAGAGAATGGCTACACCTTC
CASSALTENGYTF
>TRBJ1-3|NA|TRBV11-3|NA
TGTGCCAGCAGCTTAGATCGGTCCTCTGGAAACACCATATATTTT
CASSLDRSSGNTIYF
>TRBJ2-7|NA|TRBV2|TRBD1
TGTGCCAGCATTGACTGGGACAGGGTCCACGAGCAGTACTTC
CASIDWDRVHEQYF
>TRBJ2-7|NA|TRBV7-9|NA
TGTGCCAGCAGCTTAGCGTCCAGGGACGAACAGTACTTC
CASSLASRDEQYF
>TRBJ2-2|NA|TRBV10-3|NA
TGTGCCATCAGTGATGGGGGGGCCGACACCGGGGAGCTGTTTTTT
CAISDGGADTGELFF
>TRBJ1-4|NA|TRBV6-6|NA
TGTGCCAGCAGTGCAACTAATGAAAAACTGTTTTTT
CASSATNEKLFF
>TRBJ1-2|NA|TRBV2|NA
TGTGCCAGCAGTGAAAAAGCAGGGGTTGGGATCAACTATGGCTACACCTTC
CASSEKAGVGINYGYTF
>TRBJ1-1|NA|TRBV19|NA
TGTGCCAGTAGTATGGCAGGCGACACTGAAGCTTTCTTT
CASSMAGDTEAFF
>TRBJ2-2|NA|TRBV13|NA
TGTGCCAGCAGCTGGCGGGCCGGGGAGCTGTTTTTT
CASSWRAGELFF
>TRBJ1-2|NA|TRBV13|NA
TGTGCCAGCAGCTTAGGGGGGTTTACAGCTGGCTACACCTTC
CASSLGGFTAGYTF
>TRBJ2-1|NA|TRBV2|NA
TGTGCCAGCGCTCGTGGGGGTAACTACAATGAGCAGTTCTTC
CASARGGNYNEQFF
>TRBJ1-6|NA|TRBV14|NA
TGTGCCAGCAGCCAAGGATTAGCTCCGGATTCACCCCTCCACTTT
CASSQGLAPDSPLHF
>TRBJ1-3|NA|TRBV7-9|NA
TGTGCCAGCAGCCGTAACTCTGGAAGCACCATATATTTT
CASSRNSGSTIYF
>TRBJ1-1|NA|TRBV5-1|TRBD1
TGCGCCAGCAGCTCAAACCCCGGGACAGAAAGAGCTTTCTTT
CASSSNPGTERAFF
>TRBJ1-6|NA|TRBV5-6|NA
TGTGCCAGCAGGTCCTATAATTCACCCCTCCACTTT
CASRSYNSPLHF
>TRBJ1-1|NA|TRBV7-8|NA
TGTGCCAGCAGCTTAGGGGGGACGCGGGGTGAAGCTTTCTTT
CASSLGGTRGEAFF
>TRBJ1-4|NA|TRBV7-6|NA
TGTGCCAGCAGCTATCCCGGAGAAAAACTGTTTTTT
CASSYPGEKLFF
>TRBJ1-4|NA|TRBV9|NA
TGTGCCAGCAGCTCAACAGCGGGGGAAAAACTGTTTTTT
CASSSTAGEKLFF
>TRBJ2-5|NA|TRBV2|NA
TGTGCCAGCACCGACACGTTAGGGATCCAGTACTTC
CASTDTLGIQYF
>TRBJ1-1|NA|TRBV7-2|NA
TGTGCCAGCAGCTTAAATCCCAGGCAAGCTTTCTTT
CASSLNPRQAFF
>TRBJ2-7|NA|TRBV6-1|NA
TGTGCCAGCAGTGAAGAAACGGCATACGAGCAGTACTTC
CASSEETAYEQYF
>TRBJ1-4|NA|TRBV15|NA
TGTGCCACCAGCAGGTTCAGGGGTTCAAGTGAAAAACTGTTTTTT
CATSRFRGSSEKLFF